Here is one T cell receptor beta chain with its context. Its antigen is undetermined. The data belong to a study of Tregs in tolerant kidney transplant recipients. Notes on the study in general: For some patients, primers changed over time, blocking nucleotide-level comparison.

The CDR3 consists of 15 residues. Trimming removed 0 bases from V and 9 bases from J, with 15 bases in between. Germline CDR1 and CDR2: MNHEY and SVGAGI. Sequencing used immunoSEQ multiplex PCR; TCRdb keeps in-frame clones, though not all of them. The sample lists roughly 99,000 clones; roughly 93% were seen once. The input for sequencing was CD4+ T cells from blood, taken before the transplant. The V gene is TRBV6-5, the J gene TRBJ2-1; D is unclear. The TCR sequence derives from a human donor who received a combined kidney and bone marrow transplant. CDR3 protein: CASSYSRQVLREQFF. CDR3 in DNA: TGTGCCAGCAGTTACTCCCGGCAGGTTTTGCGTGAGCAGTTCTTC.